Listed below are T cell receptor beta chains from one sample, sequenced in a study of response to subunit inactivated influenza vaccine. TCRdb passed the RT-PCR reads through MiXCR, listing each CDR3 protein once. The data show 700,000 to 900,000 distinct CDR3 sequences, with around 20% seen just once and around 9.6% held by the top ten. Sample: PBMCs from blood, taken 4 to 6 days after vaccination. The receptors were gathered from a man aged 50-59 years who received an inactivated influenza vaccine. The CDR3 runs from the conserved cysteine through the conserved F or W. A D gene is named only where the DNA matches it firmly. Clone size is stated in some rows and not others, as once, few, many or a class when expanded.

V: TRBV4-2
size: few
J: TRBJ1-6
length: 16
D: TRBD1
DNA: TGTGCCAGCAGCCAAGATGCGCAGGGGGCTGGTTCACCCCTCCACTTT
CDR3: CASSQDAQGAGSPLHF

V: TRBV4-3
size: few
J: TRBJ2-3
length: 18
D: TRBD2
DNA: TGCGCCAGCAGCCAAGCGTTTCTGACTAGCTCACTTGTGGATACGCAGTATTTT
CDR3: CASSQAFLTSSLVDTQYF

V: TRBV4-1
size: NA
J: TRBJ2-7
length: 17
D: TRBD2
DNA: TGCGCCAGCAGCGCAGAAGGACTAGCGGGAGTAGTTTACGAGCAGTACTTC
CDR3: CASSAEGLAGVVYEQYF

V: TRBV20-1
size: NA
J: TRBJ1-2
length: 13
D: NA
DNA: TGCAGTGCTAGGTCCACAGGAATCGATGGCTACACCTTC
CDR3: CSARSTGIDGYTF

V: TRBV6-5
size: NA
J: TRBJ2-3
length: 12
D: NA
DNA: TGTGCCAGCAGTTCCCCCTTTGGTACGCAGTATTTT
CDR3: CASSSPFGTQYF

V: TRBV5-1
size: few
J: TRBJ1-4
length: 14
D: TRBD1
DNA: TGCGCCAGCCGGGTACAGGGGAACGGCGAAAAACTGTTTTTT
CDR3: CASRVQGNGEKLFF

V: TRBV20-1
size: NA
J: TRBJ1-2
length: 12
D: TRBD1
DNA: TGCAGTGCAGAGGACAGGGCACGAGGCTACACCTTC
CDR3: CSAEDRARGYTF

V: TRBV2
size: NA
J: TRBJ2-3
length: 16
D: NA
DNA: TGTGCCAGCAGAGACACGTTAAACGTGGGTACAGATACGCAGTATTTT
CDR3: CASRDTLNVGTDTQYF

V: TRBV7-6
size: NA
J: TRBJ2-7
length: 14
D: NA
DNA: TGTGCCAGCAGCCCCATTAGTCGGGGCTACGAGCAGTACTTC
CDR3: CASSPISRGYEQYF

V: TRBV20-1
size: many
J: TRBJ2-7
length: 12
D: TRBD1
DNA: TGCAGTGCTAGCCAGGGACAGCGAGAGCAGTACTTC
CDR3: CSASQGQREQYF

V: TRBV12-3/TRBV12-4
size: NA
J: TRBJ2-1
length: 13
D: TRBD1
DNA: TGTGCCAGCGGAAATAGGGACAGGACTGAGCAGTTCTTC
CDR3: CASGNRDRTEQFF

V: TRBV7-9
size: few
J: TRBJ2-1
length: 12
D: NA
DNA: TGTGCCAGCAGCTTTAGCCGTCATGAGCAGTTCTTC
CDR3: CASSFSRHEQFF

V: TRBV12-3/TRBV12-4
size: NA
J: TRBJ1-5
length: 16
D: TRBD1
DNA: TGTGCCAGCAGTTTAAGGGGGCCCGATAGCAATCAGCCCCAGCATTTT
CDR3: CASSLRGPDSNQPQHF

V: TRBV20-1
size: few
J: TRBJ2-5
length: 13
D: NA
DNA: TGCAGTGCTTACCGGGACCCCGGGGGGACCCAGTACTTC
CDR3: CSAYRDPGGTQYF

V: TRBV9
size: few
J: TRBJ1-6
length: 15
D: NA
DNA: TGTGCCAGCAGCGGCGGCCTTAGCTATAATTCACCCCTCCACTTT
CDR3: CASSGGLSYNSPLHF

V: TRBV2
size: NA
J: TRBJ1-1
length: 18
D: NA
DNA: TGTGCCAGCAGTGCCAGACCCTCAGGAAGAGGGTCGGGGACTGAAGCTTTCTTT
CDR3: CASSARPSGRGSGTEAFF

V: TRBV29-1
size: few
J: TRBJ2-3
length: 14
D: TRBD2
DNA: TGCAGCGTCGAAAAGCGGGAGAGCACAGATACGCAGTATTTT
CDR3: CSVEKRESTDTQYF

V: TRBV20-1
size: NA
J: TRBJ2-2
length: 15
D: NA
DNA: TGCAGTGCCAGAAGTGGGGGCCAGAACACCGGGGAGCTGTTTTTT
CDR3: CSARSGGQNTGELFF

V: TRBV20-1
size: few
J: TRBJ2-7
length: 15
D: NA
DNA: TGCAGTGCTAGAGCCCAGGGGGGGCTCTCCTACGAGCAGTACTTC
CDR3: CSARAQGGLSYEQYF

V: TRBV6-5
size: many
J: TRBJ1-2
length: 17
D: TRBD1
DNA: TGTGCCAGCAGTTATTCAAGGACAGGGGGCGGTGGCTATGGCTACACCTTC
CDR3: CASSYSRTGGGGYGYTF

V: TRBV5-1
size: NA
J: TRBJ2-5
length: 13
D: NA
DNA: TGCGCCAGCAGCCAACGACAGGCCAGTTACCAGTACTTC
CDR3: CASSQRQASYQYF

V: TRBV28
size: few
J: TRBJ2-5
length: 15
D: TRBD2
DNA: TGTGCCACCGGAGCGGGGGAACCCACGGGGGAGACCCAGTACTTC
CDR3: CATGAGEPTGETQYF

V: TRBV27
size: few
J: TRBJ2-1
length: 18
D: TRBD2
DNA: TGTGCCAGCAGTTTATCCGCGGGGGGTAGAAAACTACAATTGGAGCAGTTCTTC
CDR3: CASSLSAGGRKLQLEQFF

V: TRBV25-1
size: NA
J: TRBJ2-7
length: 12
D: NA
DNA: TGTGCCAGCAGTGACGCGGGTACCGAGCAGTACTTC
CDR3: CASSDAGTEQYF

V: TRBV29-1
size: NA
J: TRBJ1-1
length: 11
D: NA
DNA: TGCAGCGTTGAAGAACCCACTGAAGCTTTCTTT
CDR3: CSVEEPTEAFF

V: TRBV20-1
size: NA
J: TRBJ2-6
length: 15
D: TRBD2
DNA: TGCAGTGCTTCTAGCGGGAGGGTTGGGGCCAACGTCCTGACTTTC
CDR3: CSASSGRVGANVLTF

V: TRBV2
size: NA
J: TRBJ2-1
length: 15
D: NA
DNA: TGTGCCAGCTCTATCAAAAGGGGGGTTTCGGGTGAGCAGTTCTTC
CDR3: CASSIKRGVSGEQFF

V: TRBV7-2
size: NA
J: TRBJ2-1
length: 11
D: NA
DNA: TGTGCCAGCAGCTTATCCCTCCCCCAGTTCTTC
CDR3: CASSLSLPQFF

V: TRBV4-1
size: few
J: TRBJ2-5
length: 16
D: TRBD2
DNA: TGCGCCAGCAGCCTCGTGGGACTAGCGGGATCGGAGACCCAGTACTTC
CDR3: CASSLVGLAGSETQYF

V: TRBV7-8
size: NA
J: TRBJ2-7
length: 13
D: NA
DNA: TGTGCCAGCAGAACGGAAGACTACTACGAGCAGTACTTC
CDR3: CASRTEDYYEQYF

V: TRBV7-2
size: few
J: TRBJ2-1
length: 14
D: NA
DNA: TGTGCCAGCAGGCGGGGGCAGGGAGGTAGTGAGCAGTTCTTC
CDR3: CASRRGQGGSEQFF

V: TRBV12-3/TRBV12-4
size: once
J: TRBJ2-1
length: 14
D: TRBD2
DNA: TGTGTTACCCCGGGCCAGCGGGGGGGATGCGAGCAGTTCTTC
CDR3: CVTPGQRGGCEQFF

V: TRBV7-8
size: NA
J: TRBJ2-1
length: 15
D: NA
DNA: TGTGCCAGCAGCTCCGTCGAACGATGGAACAATGAGCAGTTCTTC
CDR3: CASSSVERWNNEQFF

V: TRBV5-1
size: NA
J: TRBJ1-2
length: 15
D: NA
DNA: TGCGCCAGCAGACAGTCTCCCGGGATATACTATGGCTACACCTTC
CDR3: CASRQSPGIYYGYTF

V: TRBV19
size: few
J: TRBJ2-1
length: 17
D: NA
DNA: TGTGCCAGTAGTATGACCCTTGTAGGGGGAACCTACAATGAGCAGTTCTTC
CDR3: CASSMTLVGGTYNEQFF

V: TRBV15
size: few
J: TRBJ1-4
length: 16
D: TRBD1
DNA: TGTGCCACCAGCAGAACAGGGGCTACGCGTCTCGAAAAACTGTTTTTT
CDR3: CATSRTGATRLEKLFF

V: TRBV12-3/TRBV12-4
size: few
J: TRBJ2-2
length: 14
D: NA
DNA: TGTGCCAGCAGTTTACTAGGGCGCACCGGGGAGCTGTTTTTT
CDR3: CASSLLGRTGELFF

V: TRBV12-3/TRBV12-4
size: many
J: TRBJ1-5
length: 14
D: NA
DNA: TGTGCCAGCAGCCCCACGAATAGCAATCAGCCCCAGCATTTT
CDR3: CASSPTNSNQPQHF

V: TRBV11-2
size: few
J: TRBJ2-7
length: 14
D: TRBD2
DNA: TGTGCCAGCAGCCGAACGGGACTAGCGTACGAGCAGTACTTC
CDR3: CASSRTGLAYEQYF